The following is a T cell receptor (beta chain) sequence with its context. Only in-frame clones appear in the TCRdb table, and some are missing; sequencing was by immunoSEQ multiplex PCR. The repertoire consists of some 68,000 clones, with around 90% occurring once and the leading ten covering 2.8%. The data stem from a study of T cells after somatic rescue of genetic block. The J segment lost 5 bases and the V segment lost 6 bases, leaving 0 bases of the junction unmatched. CDR1 and CDR2 from the germline V gene are SGHVS and FNYEAQ. This CDR3 is built from 12 residues. The receptor was isolated from a man younger than 45. Input material: peripheral blood mononuclear cells (PBMCs). This sequence joins TRBV7-6 and TRBJ2-2, with 7 bases aligning to TRBD1. The CDR3 coding sequence is TGTGCCAGCAGGACAGGGACCGGGGAGCTGTTTTTT. Amino acids: CASRTGTGELFF. The entire variable domain, with the rest obtained from reference TRBV7-6 and TRBJ2-2, is as follows: GAGVSQSPRYKVTKRGQDVALRCDPISGHVSLYWYRQALGQGPEFLTYFNYEAQQDKSGLPNDRFSAERPEGSISTLTIQRTEQRDSAMYRCASRTGTGELFFGEGSRLTVL.